The 26 T cell receptor beta chains presented below share a single source sample, sequenced in a study of T cell responses to AZD1222 COVID-19 vaccine. Clones were sequenced by immunoSEQ multiplex PCR, and TCRdb holds only the in-frame ones, with some missing. Of tens of thousands of clones listed, approximately 85% are singletons. The material was peripheral blood, obtained 28 days after the second AZD1222 dose. The origin of the receptors is an adult who received the AZD1222 COVID-19 vaccine.

The chain links TRBV28 to TRBJ2-7, with 12 bases identical to TRBD1. V dropped 4 bases and J dropped 5; count of bases not matched to a gene: 6. From germline, CDR1 is MDHEN and CDR2 SYDVKM. The length of the CDR3 is 15 residues. CDR3 in amino acids: CASSSGGTGGHEQYV. CDR3 nucleotide sequence: TGTGCCAGCAGTTCGGGCGGGACAGGGGGCCACGAGCAGTACGTC.

This clone was seen a few times. The J gene is TRBJ1-4, the V gene TRBV3-1 (or the pseudogene TRBV3-2), with D tentatively TRBD1 (6 bases). Trimming shortened V by 1 base and J by 14 bases, and 20 bases separated the two germline ends. Germline V gene sequence: CDR1 LGHDT, CDR2 YNNKEL (reference sequence). CDR3 length: 15 amino acids. The CDR3 loop reads CASSQAQGNGFGLFF. The CDR3 DNA follows: TGTGCCAGCAGCCAAGCTCAGGGGAACGGGTTTGGGCTGTTTTTT.

The chain carries TRBV4-3 and TRBJ2-1; 14 bases are shared with TRBD2. CDR1 is LGHNA, CDR2 YSLEER, per germline. The CDR3 has 14 amino acids. V was clipped by 4 bases and J by 10 bases; unmatched bases: 3. CDR3 protein: CASSPGLAGVEQFF. CDR3 DNA: TGCGCCAGCAGCCCGGGACTAGCGGGAGTGGAGCAGTTCTTC.

The gene calls are TRBV28 and TRBJ2-7, with a weak D call TRBD2 (5 bases). CDR3 size: 14 residues. The V gene's germline CDR1 is MDHEN and CDR2 SYDVKM. The V and J ends lost 3 bases and 2 bases respectively, with 11 bases between them. The DNA for the CDR3 is TGTGCCAGCAGTTTCGATCAGAGGGCCTACGAGCAGTACTTC. Amino acid sequence: CASSFDQRAYEQYF.

This clone was recorded a few times. This chain joins TRBV19 and TRBJ2-1, with 10 positions matching TRBD2. Germline CDR1 LNHDA, CDR2 SQIVND (reference sequence). Trimming removed 1 base from V and 7 bases from J; junction bases left unmatched: 7. The CDR3 sequence is 16 residues long. The CDR3 region has the DNA TGTGCCAGTAGTATAGCAGGGACTAGCGTCCGGAATGAGCAGTTCTTC. Residues: CASSIAGTSVRNEQFF. The variable domain in full, with the rest retrieved from reference TRBV19 and TRBJ2-1, is DGGITQSPKYLFRKEGQNVTLSCEQNLNHDAMYWYRQDPGQGLRLIYYSQIVNDFQKGDIAEGYSVSREKKESFPLTVTSAQKNPTAFYLCASSIAGTSVRNEQFFGPGTRLTVL.

V and J are TRBV18 and TRBJ1-3, with D uncertain. CDR1 and CDR2 from the germline V gene are KGHSH and LQKENI. V lost 2 bases, J lost 0 bases, and 5 bases lay in between. The CDR3 covers 14 residues. The CDR3: CASSPNHSGNTIYF. The CDR3 region has the DNA TGTGCCAGCTCACCAAACCACTCTGGAAACACCATATATTTT. The whole variable domain, filled in from reference TRBV18 and TRBJ1-3, reads NAGVMQNPRHLVRRRGQEARLRCSPMKGHSHVYWYRQLPEEGLKFMVYLQKENIIDESGMPKERFSAEFPKEGPSILRIQQVVRGDSAAYFCASSPNHSGNTIYFGEGSWLTVV.

The chain has TRBV5-6 and TRBJ1-1, with a weak D call TRBD1 (5 bases). This CDR3 spans 15 amino acids. Trimming pared 2 bases from V and 0 bases from J, leaving 11 bases between. CDR1 is SGHDT, CDR2 YYEEEE, per germline. The CDR3 nucleotides read TGTGCCAGCAGCTTCAGGGCGGGGATGAACACTGAAGCTTTCTTT. Amino acids: CASSFRAGMNTEAFF. Looking up the rest from reference TRBV5-6 and TRBJ1-1 gives the full variable domain: DAGVTQSPTHLIKTRGQQVTLRCSPKSGHDTVSWYQQALGQGPQFIFQYYEEEERQRGNFPDRFSGHQFPNYSSELNVNALLLGDSALYLCASSFRAGMNTEAFFGQGTRLTVV.

The genes are TRBV6-5 and TRBJ1-6; 7 bases line up with TRBD1. The CDR3 contains 14 residues. The V gene end was trimmed by 6 bases and the J gene end by 7 bases; junction bases not matched to a gene: 6. Germline CDR1 and CDR2: MNHEY and SVGAGI. The CDR3, as DNA: TGTGCCAGCAGATCTACAGGGGACAATTCACCCCTCCACTTT. It is translated as CASRSTGDNSPLHF.

The J gene is TRBJ1-1, the V gene TRBV29-1, with 9 nucleotides matching TRBD1. CDR1 is SQVTM and CDR2 is ANQGSEA in the germline V gene. Trimming cost V 7 bases and J 8 bases; bases outside gene matches: 8. This CDR3 region has 12 residues. CDR3 residues: CSASTGGEEAFF. As DNA, the CDR3 is TGCAGCGCGAGCACAGGGGGCGAGGAAGCTTTCTTT.

V usage is TRBV7-3 and J usage is TRBJ2-5; the match to TRBD2 covers 8 bases. With V trimmed by 4 bases and J by 2 bases, 9 bases remained unmatched. CDR1 is SGHTA, CDR2 FQGTGA, per germline. The CDR3 has 16 amino acids. The CDR3 coding sequence is TGTGCCAGCAGCTCCCTCCCCACTAGCGGTCAAGAGACCCAGTACTTC. Protein sequence: CASSSLPTSGQETQYF.

V and J are TRBV6-5 and TRBJ1-3; D remains ambiguous. The CDR3 is made up of 13 amino acids. The germline gives CDR1 MNHEY, CDR2 SVGAGI. Trimming shortened V by 7 bases and J by 2 bases, and 9 bases separated the two germline ends. This CDR3 is CASTTGAGNTIYF. In DNA form, the CDR3 reads TGTGCCAGCACGACCGGGGCTGGAAACACCATATATTTT.

The rearrangement joins TRBV4-3 to TRBJ1-5; no clear D. The V end lost 0 bases, the J end lost 0 bases, and 6 bases lay between the germline ends. Germline loops: CDR1 LGHNA, CDR2 YSLEER. The CDR3 contains 15 residues. The CDR3 loop is CASSQERYSNQPQHF. The CDR3 nucleotides read TGCGCCAGCAGCCAAGAGAGGTATAGCAATCAGCCCCAGCATTTT.

CDR3 in DNA: TGTGCCAGCAAGTCGCGGGCGGGTCCGAACACTGAAGCTTTCTTT. Translation gives CASKSRAGPNTEAFF. V usage is TRBV3-1 (or the pseudogene TRBV3-2) and J usage is TRBJ1-1; D remains unclear. Trimming cost V 7 bases and J 1 base, with 16 bases left between them. The germline gives CDR1 LGHDT, CDR2 YNNKEL (reference sequence). The CDR3 has 15 amino acids.

This chain joins TRBV9 and TRBJ1-1, with D hard to call. The CDR3 sequence is 13 residues long. Trimming removed 5 bases at V and 0 bases at J, with 8 bases between. Germline CDR1 is SGDLS and CDR2 is YYNGEE. CDR3 sequence reads: CASRGSLNTEAFF. CDR3 in DNA: TGTGCCAGCAGAGGCTCACTGAACACTGAAGCTTTCTTT.

This chain joins TRBV6-5 and TRBJ2-2; weak D call: TRBD2 (6 bases). CDR1 MNHEY and CDR2 SVGAGI come from the germline V gene. This CDR3 is built from 12 residues. V lost 11 bases, J lost 5 bases, and 12 bases lay in between. CDR3 in DNA: TGTGCCGCGGGGTCGGGGACCGGGGAGCTGTTTTTT. Its protein is CAAGSGTGELFF.

The chain carries TRBV9 and TRBJ1-5, with D possibly being TRBD1 (5 bases). From germline, CDR1 is SGDLS and CDR2 YYNGEE. The CDR3 is 17 residues long. V was cut by 0 bases and J by 2 bases, with 15 bases left in between. CDR3 region: CASSVGSGKGGNQPQHF. CDR3 sequence (DNA): TGTGCCAGCAGCGTAGGGTCAGGGAAGGGTGGCAATCAGCCCCAGCATTTT.

This chain connects TRBV19 to TRBJ1-3; no firm D call. V shed 5 bases and J shed 8 bases, with 7 bases lying between them. CDR1 LNHDA and CDR2 SQIVND come from the germline V gene (reference sequence). The length of the CDR3 is 11 residues. The CDR3 nucleotides read TGTGCCAGTAGTCGGTTGGACACCATATATTTT. It specifies CASSRLDTIYF.

The rearrangement joins TRBV2 to TRBJ1-2, with D maybe TRBD1 (6 bases). Germline loops: CDR1 SNHLY, CDR2 FYNNEI. V gave up 3 bases and J gave up 4 bases, with 9 bases separating them. The CDR3 totals 13 residues. The CDR3 loop reads CASSEQGSYGYTF. CDR3 nucleotide sequence: TGTGCCAGCAGTGAGCAGGGGTCCTATGGCTACACCTTC. The variable domain in full, completed from reference TRBV2 and TRBJ1-2, reads EPEVTQTPSHQVTQMGQEVILRCVPISNHLYFYWYRQILGQKVEFLVSFYNNEISEKSEIFDDQFSVERPDGSNFTLKIRSTKLEDSAMYFCASSEQGSYGYTFGSGTRLTVV.

The chain links TRBV7-9 to TRBJ2-7, with D perhaps TRBD1 (6 bases). The CDR3 runs 15 residues. Germline values: CDR1 SEHNR, CDR2 FQNEAQ (reference sequence). Trimming took 6 bases from V and 2 from J, leaving 17 bases between them. For the CDR3, the DNA is TGTGCCAGCAGTGACCGAAGGGACACAACCTACGAGCAGTACTTC. It specifies CASSDRRDTTYEQYF.

The chain has TRBV5-4 and TRBJ2-3; tentatively, D is TRBD2 (5 bases). CDR3 length equals 13 residues. Germline V CDR1 and CDR2: SGHNT, YYREEE (reference sequence). The V end was cut by 0 bases, the J end by 7 bases, with 9 bases between. CDR3 nucleotides: TGTGCCAGCAGCTTGGCCGGGGATTATACGCAGTATTTT. Amino acid sequence: CASSLAGDYTQYF. The entire variable domain, with the rest obtained from reference TRBV5-4 and TRBJ2-3, is as follows: ETGVTQSPTHLIKTRGQQVTLRCSSQSGHNTVSWYQQALGQGPQFIFQYYREEENGRGNFPPRFSGLQFPNYSSELNVNALELDDSALYLCASSLAGDYTQYFGPGTRLTVL.

The V call is TRBV3-1 (or the pseudogene TRBV3-2), the J call TRBJ1-2, with a weak D call TRBD1 (6 bases). The ends were cut back, 1 base at V and 9 bases at J, with 6 bases in the middle. Germline assignment: CDR1 LGHDT and CDR2 YNNKEL (reference sequence). This CDR3 is built from 11 residues. The CDR3 DNA sequence: TGTGCCAGCAGCCAAGGGGACAGCTACACCTTC. Encoded protein: CASSQGDSYTF.

This sequence joins TRBV27 and TRBJ2-7, with a possible D match to TRBD2 (5 bases). Germline V lookup: CDR1 MNHEY, CDR2 SMNVEV (reference sequence). The CDR3 runs 16 residues. Trimming took off 5 bases at V and 2 bases at J, with 19 bases between the two ends. The CDR3, as DNA: TGTGCCAGCAGTCCAAGGGTGGGGAGAGATACCTACGAGCAGTACTTC. Protein: CASSPRVGRDTYEQYF.

V gene TRBV9 combines with J gene TRBJ2-2; no firm D call. V lost 0 bases to trimming and J lost 4 bases, with 7 bases between them. Germline CDR1 is SGDLS and CDR2 is YYNGEE. The CDR3 runs 14 residues. CDR3 sequence: CASSVVGSTGELFF. In DNA, the CDR3 is TGTGCCAGCAGCGTAGTGGGTTCCACCGGGGAGCTGTTTTTT. The whole variable domain, remainder taken from reference TRBV9 and TRBJ2-2, is DSGVTQTPKHLITATGQRVTLRCSPRSGDLSVYWYQQSLDQGLQFLIQYYNGEERAKGNILERFSAQQFPDLHSELNLSSLELGDSALYFCASSVVGSTGELFFGEGSRLTVL.

This clone was counted a few times. The gene calls are TRBV6-5 and TRBJ1-1, with D possibly matching TRBD1 (5 bases). V was shortened by 6 bases and J by 0 bases, with 11 bases between the two germline ends. CDR3 length: 14 residues. CDR1 and CDR2 (germline): MNHEY, SVGAGI. CDR3 coding DNA: TGTGCCAGCAGGGTCCTAGGGGTGAACACTGAAGCTTTCTTT. Translated, it gives CASRVLGVNTEAFF.

V is TRBV25-1 and J is TRBJ1-1; no clear D gene. This CDR3 comprises 13 residues. CDR1 and CDR2 from the germline V gene are MGHDK and SYGVNS. The germline V and J ends were trimmed by 2 bases and 5 bases, with 9 bases remaining between them. CDR3 nucleotides: TGTGCCAGCAGTGAAACAACGGTAACTGAAGCTTTCTTT. As protein: CASSETTVTEAFF.

This clone was seen only a few times. J is TRBJ1-2 and V is TRBV3-1 (or the pseudogene TRBV3-2), with 8 nucleotides matching TRBD1. The CDR3 loop spans 14 amino acids. CDR1 is LGHDT, CDR2 YNNKEL, per germline (reference sequence). The V gene end was trimmed by 0 bases and the J gene end by 6 bases; junction bases not matched to a gene: 3. Here the CDR3 DNA reads TGTGCCAGCAGCCAAGAGACAGGGGACAATGGCTACACCTTC. Encoded protein: CASSQETGDNGYTF.